The subject of this entry is one T cell receptor (beta chain). As yet, its antigen is unknown. The data were obtained in a study of T cell responses to AZD1222 COVID-19 vaccine. The study, taken as a whole, reports: As reported, nearly half of all spike-specific TCRs target variant regions that are unmutated. Elevations in Spike-specific TCR breadth and depth followed administration of two AZD1222 doses. Most donors were white British and more were female, and clonal diversity was possibly underestimated. The study sampled repertoires only after the peak T cell response.

The V gene's germline CDR1 is SGHVT and CDR2 SQSDAQ. V dropped 5 bases and J dropped 4; count of bases not matched to a gene: 14. The CDR3 is made up of 17 amino acids. Profiling relied on immunoSEQ multiplex PCR, and the TCRdb table lists in-frame clones only, not all of them. The table lists approximately 150,000 clones, around 88% of them singletons, with around 0.99% in the top ten. The starting material was peripheral blood, obtained 28 days after the second AZD1222 dose. The rearrangement uses TRBV7-4 and TRBJ2-3; 8 bases agree with TRBD2. The TCR was taken from an adult who received the AZD1222 COVID-19 vaccine. CDR3 protein: CASSTAGTRVAADTQYF. The DNA for the CDR3 is TGTGCCAGCAGCACCGCCGGGACTAGGGTTGCCGCAGATACGCAGTATTTT.